Listed below are T cell receptor beta chains from one sample, sequenced in a study of technical replicates of blood from a few donors. The method was immunoSEQ multiplex PCR; TCRdb's version includes in-frame clones alone and lacks a portion of them. The sample includes approximately 77,000 clones, 94% seen only once; the top ten take about 0.38%. Source material: T cells isolated from PBMCs. The receptors derive from a human donor in good health. Each CDR3 is given without its conserved first and last residue. Fields, in order: V gene, CDR3 length, CDR3 protein.

>TRBV6-1|15
ASSEAWGDRGITEAF
>TRBV6-1|18
ASSEGLRLAGAHPGETQY
>TRBV5-1|12
ASKVAGTYNEQF
>TRBV28|11
ASSMTGITEAF
>TRBV2|13
ASSDRDSSTDTQY
>TRBV5-4|11
ASSLDREYGYT
>TRBV5-1|12
ASSLGGGTDTQY
>TRBV6-1|15
ASSESIRTFGRNEQF
>TRBV7-2|12
ASRLTGETGELF
>TRBV15|14
ATSRDSGASTREQY
>TRBV5-1|15
ASSELRDRGDTGELF
>TRBV28|12
ASRPDTEYQPQH
>TRBV4-1|13
ASSPLAGASYEQY
>TRBV14|12
ASSQALRNEKLF
>TRBV23-1|14
ASSQFHRGSGDTQY
>TRBV7-3|13
ASSLEGRIDQPQH
>TRBV25-1|14
ASSAELAGERNEQF
>TRBV6-5|13
ASSTGSISYNEQF
>TRBV12-5|12
ASGSPGTDYGYT
>TRBV19|12
ASTLGQSRWPQH
>TRBV7-8|14
ASSLREPGSSQPQH
>TRBV6-4|11
ASSDEMADEQF